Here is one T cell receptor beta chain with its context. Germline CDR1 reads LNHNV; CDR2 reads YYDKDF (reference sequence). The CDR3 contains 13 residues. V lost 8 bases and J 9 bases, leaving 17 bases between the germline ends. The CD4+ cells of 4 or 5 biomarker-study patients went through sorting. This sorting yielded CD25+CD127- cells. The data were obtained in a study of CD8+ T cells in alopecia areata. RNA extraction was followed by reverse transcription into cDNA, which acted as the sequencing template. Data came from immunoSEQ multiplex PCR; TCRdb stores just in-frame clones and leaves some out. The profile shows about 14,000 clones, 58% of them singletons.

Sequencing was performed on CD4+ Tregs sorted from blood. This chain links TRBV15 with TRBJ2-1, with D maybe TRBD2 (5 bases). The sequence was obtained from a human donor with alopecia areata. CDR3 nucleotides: TGTGCCACCGGGGAGCTTAGATCGGGTGAGCAGTTCTTC. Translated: CATGELRSGEQFF.